The rows below give T cell receptor beta chains drawn from one sample of a study of blood T cell repertoires in COVID-19. TCRdb's copy holds only in-frame clones and misses some; the assay was immunoSEQ multiplex PCR. Of 300,000 or so clones in the sample, just under 90% are singletons; the top ten hold roughly 3.7%. The source material was peripheral blood. These receptors were taken from a woman in her thirties or forties with acute or convalescent COVID-19. Both conserved end residues are part of each CDR3. The order of the fields is CDR3 DNA, CDR3 protein, clone size, V gene, CDR3 length, J gene, D gene. The D gene is left open where the match is weak. The listing skips clone size in some rows; elsewhere it reads once, few, many or a size class.

CDR3nt: TGTGCCAGTAGAAGAACAGGGGGCGCGGAGACCCAGTACTTC
CDR3aa: CASRRTGGAETQYF
abundance: -
v_gene: TRBV19
len: 14
j_gene: TRBJ2-5
d_gene: TRBD1

CDR3nt: TGTGCCTGGAGTGGCGGCGGCTATGGCTACACCTTC
CDR3aa: CAWSGGGYGYTF
abundance: -
v_gene: TRBV30
len: 12
j_gene: TRBJ1-2
d_gene: -

CDR3nt: TGTGCCAGCAGTCCTAGAATTGTGGGACAGGGTATTTCTGAAAAACTGTTTTTT
CDR3aa: CASSPRIVGQGISEKLFF
abundance: few
v_gene: TRBV27
len: 18
j_gene: TRBJ1-4
d_gene: TRBD1

CDR3nt: TGCGCCAGCAGCCCCCGGGGGACGAACACCGGGGAGCTGTTTTTT
CDR3aa: CASSPRGTNTGELFF
abundance: -
v_gene: TRBV5-1
len: 15
j_gene: TRBJ2-2
d_gene: -

CDR3nt: TGTGCCAGCAGCTTTGGCGGGCCCCCAGATACGCAGTATTTT
CDR3aa: CASSFGGPPDTQYF
abundance: -
v_gene: TRBV7-2
len: 14
j_gene: TRBJ2-3
d_gene: -

CDR3nt: TGTGCCAGCAGTGACAGGGGGTTCGGCACTGAAGCTTTCTTT
CDR3aa: CASSDRGFGTEAFF
abundance: once
v_gene: TRBV6-2/TRBV6-3
len: 14
j_gene: TRBJ1-1
d_gene: TRBD1

CDR3nt: TGTGCCAGTAGCCCCACCGGAGGGCAGGCTTACACCGGGGAGCTGTTTTTT
CDR3aa: CASSPTGGQAYTGELFF
abundance: -
v_gene: TRBV19
len: 17
j_gene: TRBJ2-2
d_gene: -

CDR3nt: TGTGCCATCAGTGAGTCGATAACAGGGGTTAGCTCCTATAATTCACCCCTCCACTTT
CDR3aa: CAISESITGVSSYNSPLHF
abundance: -
v_gene: TRBV10-3
len: 19
j_gene: TRBJ1-6
d_gene: TRBD1

CDR3nt: TGTGCCAGCAGCTTAGCGGGACAGGGGAACAATGAGCAGTTCTTC
CDR3aa: CASSLAGQGNNEQFF
abundance: -
v_gene: TRBV7-8
len: 15
j_gene: TRBJ2-1
d_gene: TRBD1

CDR3nt: TGTGCCAGCAGCGCCCTCGGGGTTCCCTATGGCTACACCTTC
CDR3aa: CASSALGVPYGYTF
abundance: -
v_gene: TRBV7-8
len: 14
j_gene: TRBJ1-2
d_gene: -

CDR3nt: TGTGCCAGCAGCCCTTCTAAAGGGACAGGGGGAAATGAAAAACTGTTTTTT
CDR3aa: CASSPSKGTGGNEKLFF
abundance: once
v_gene: TRBV25-1
len: 17
j_gene: TRBJ1-4
d_gene: TRBD1

CDR3nt: TGTGCCAGCAGCCGAACGGGGATGGCCCAGTACTTC
CDR3aa: CASSRTGMAQYF
abundance: -
v_gene: TRBV7-9
len: 12
j_gene: TRBJ2-5
d_gene: -

CDR3nt: TGTGCCAGCAGCTTGATGCTAGCGGGGGTCACAGATACGCAGTATTTT
CDR3aa: CASSLMLAGVTDTQYF
abundance: once
v_gene: TRBV5-8
len: 16
j_gene: TRBJ2-3
d_gene: TRBD2

CDR3nt: TGTGCCAGCAGCCCAGTATCCTCTGGAAACACCATATATTTT
CDR3aa: CASSPVSSGNTIYF
abundance: -
v_gene: TRBV3-1/TRBV3-2
len: 14
j_gene: TRBJ1-3
d_gene: -

CDR3nt: TGTGCCAGCTCACTACAGACACAGGGGTCTGAAGCTTTCTTT
CDR3aa: CASSLQTQGSEAFF
abundance: -
v_gene: TRBV18
len: 14
j_gene: TRBJ1-1
d_gene: TRBD1

CDR3nt: TGTGCCAGTAGGCGACAGGGGAGCTCCTACAATGAGCAGTTCTTC
CDR3aa: CASRRQGSSYNEQFF
abundance: -
v_gene: TRBV19
len: 15
j_gene: TRBJ2-1
d_gene: TRBD1

CDR3nt: TGCGCCAGCAGCTTTAATGGACAGGGATCTGAAGCTTTCTTT
CDR3aa: CASSFNGQGSEAFF
abundance: -
v_gene: TRBV5-1
len: 14
j_gene: TRBJ1-1
d_gene: TRBD1

CDR3nt: TGCGCCAGCATATGTGATAGCGGGGATCAAGAGACCCAGTACTTC
CDR3aa: CASICDSGDQETQYF
abundance: -
v_gene: TRBV10-1
len: 15
j_gene: TRBJ2-5
d_gene: TRBD2

CDR3nt: TGTGCCATCAGTGGGGGTAGCGGGGACGGGGAGACCCAGTACTTC
CDR3aa: CAISGGSGDGETQYF
abundance: -
v_gene: TRBV10-3
len: 15
j_gene: TRBJ2-5
d_gene: TRBD2

CDR3nt: TGTGCCAGCAGCTTGGACACGAGGGAGACCCAGTACTTC
CDR3aa: CASSLDTRETQYF
abundance: -
v_gene: TRBV5-6
len: 13
j_gene: TRBJ2-5
d_gene: -

CDR3nt: TGTGCCTGGTCCGACGGGAGTGGGGTTGAGACCCAGTACTTC
CDR3aa: CAWSDGSGVETQYF
abundance: -
v_gene: TRBV30
len: 14
j_gene: TRBJ2-5
d_gene: -

CDR3nt: TGTGCCTGGAGCGCGCCTGGACTTCCCGGGGGGACCCAGTACTTC
CDR3aa: CAWSAPGLPGGTQYF
abundance: -
v_gene: TRBV30
len: 15
j_gene: TRBJ2-5
d_gene: -

CDR3nt: TGTGCCAGCAGCGCCCGGACAGATGGTATGAGGTTTTTT
CDR3aa: CASSARTDGMRFF
abundance: -
v_gene: TRBV9
len: 13
j_gene: TRBJ1-4
d_gene: -

CDR3nt: TGTGCCAGCAAGGTAGAACGCGACAGGGTATATGGCTACACCTTC
CDR3aa: CASKVERDRVYGYTF
abundance: -
v_gene: TRBV6-5
len: 15
j_gene: TRBJ1-2
d_gene: TRBD1

CDR3nt: TGCGCCAGCAGCACGGGGACTGACGGGACTGAAGCTTTCTTT
CDR3aa: CASSTGTDGTEAFF
abundance: -
v_gene: TRBV5-1
len: 14
j_gene: TRBJ1-1
d_gene: -

CDR3nt: TGTGCCAGCAGCTCCCGGACAGTCTACTATGGCTACACCTTC
CDR3aa: CASSSRTVYYGYTF
abundance: -
v_gene: TRBV6-2/TRBV6-3
len: 14
j_gene: TRBJ1-2
d_gene: -

CDR3nt: TGTGCCAGCAGTGAAGTCGCCGAAGGAGAGGGTAACACCATATATTTT
CDR3aa: CASSEVAEGEGNTIYF
abundance: -
v_gene: TRBV6-1
len: 16
j_gene: TRBJ1-3
d_gene: -

CDR3nt: TGTGCCAGTAGTAGGCGGTCTGGACTTTCGAGCTCTGGGGCCAACGTCCTGACTTTC
CDR3aa: CASSRRSGLSSSGANVLTF
abundance: -
v_gene: TRBV19
len: 19
j_gene: TRBJ2-6
d_gene: -

CDR3nt: TGTGCCAGTAGGACAGGCCAATCTGGGGCCAACGTCCTGACTTTC
CDR3aa: CASRTGQSGANVLTF
abundance: -
v_gene: TRBV19
len: 15
j_gene: TRBJ2-6
d_gene: -

CDR3nt: TGTGCCAGCTCCCCTGGAGGGGGGGTTTACAATGAGCAGTTCTTC
CDR3aa: CASSPGGGVYNEQFF
abundance: -
v_gene: TRBV18
len: 15
j_gene: TRBJ2-1
d_gene: -

CDR3nt: TGCGCCAGCAGTGTTGAAGACAGTAAGAATTTCGACACTGAAGCTTTCTTT
CDR3aa: CASSVEDSKNFDTEAFF
abundance: -
v_gene: TRBV10-1
len: 17
j_gene: TRBJ1-1
d_gene: -

CDR3nt: TGTGCCAGCAGAACAGGGCAGGATGGCTACACCTTC
CDR3aa: CASRTGQDGYTF
abundance: -
v_gene: TRBV6-5
len: 12
j_gene: TRBJ1-2
d_gene: -

CDR3nt: TGTGCCAGCAGTACTGGACAGGGGAACCAGCCCCAGCATTTT
CDR3aa: CASSTGQGNQPQHF
abundance: once
v_gene: TRBV6-5
len: 14
j_gene: TRBJ1-5
d_gene: TRBD1

CDR3nt: TGCGCCAGCAGCCCCAGGGGGAGTGACACTGAAGCTTTCTTT
CDR3aa: CASSPRGSDTEAFF
abundance: -
v_gene: TRBV5-1
len: 14
j_gene: TRBJ1-1
d_gene: TRBD1

CDR3nt: TGTGCCAGCAGTGAACAGGGAAGGGGTGAAGCTTTCTTT
CDR3aa: CASSEQGRGEAFF
abundance: -
v_gene: TRBV6-1
len: 13
j_gene: TRBJ1-1
d_gene: -

CDR3nt: TGCGCCAGCAGGGGACTAGCGGGGTCCGATGAGCAGTTCTTC
CDR3aa: CASRGLAGSDEQFF
abundance: -
v_gene: TRBV5-1
len: 14
j_gene: TRBJ2-1
d_gene: TRBD2

CDR3nt: TGTGCCAGCAGCCAACGGGGACTATACACAGATACGCAGTATTTT
CDR3aa: CASSQRGLYTDTQYF
abundance: -
v_gene: TRBV3-1/TRBV3-2
len: 15
j_gene: TRBJ2-3
d_gene: TRBD2

CDR3nt: TGTGCCAGCAGCGTAGCTTCCCCACAGGGTAGTTCTGGGAACACCATATATTTT
CDR3aa: CASSVASPQGSSGNTIYF
abundance: -
v_gene: TRBV9
len: 18
j_gene: TRBJ1-3
d_gene: -